The T cell receptor (beta chain) under discussion was sequenced for a study of blood T cell repertoires in COVID-19. This CDR3 is built from 17 residues. Trimming took 4 bases from V and 3 from J; bases not matched to a gene: 12. CDR1 and CDR2 (germline): MNHNS, SASEGT. Measured with immunoSEQ multiplex PCR; TCRdb has only the in-frame clones, and not every one. The top ten clones hold 3% to 3.5% of a sample with some 220,000 clones, about 90% of them seen once. Material: PBMCs or T cells enriched from blood (not recorded which). This TCR was sampled from a woman aged 50 to 60 in a cohort exposed to, infected with or recovered from COVID-19 (not recorded which). This chain joins TRBV6-1 and TRBJ1-5, with 7 bases that match TRBD1. This CDR3 reads CASSGNTAGGTNQPQHF. CDR3 bases: TGTGCCAGCAGTGGAAACACCGCAGGGGGAACCAATCAGCCCCAGCATTTT.